These 9 T cell receptor beta chains share one sample of origin, sequenced in a study of T cell responses to AZD1222 COVID-19 vaccine. Sequencing was performed with immunoSEQ multiplex PCR; in TCRdb, only in-frame clones are kept and a portion is missing. Of around 70,000 clones detected, about four fifths appear once; the ten largest clones hold around 10%. The sequences come from peripheral blood, collected on day 0 of AZD1222 vaccination. The receptors come from an adult in good health.

A word on this clone: Other DNA sequences within the sample encode an identical CDR3. The gene calls are TRBV18 and TRBJ1-6; no reliable D call. The CDR3 length is 12 residues. The V gene's germline CDR1 is KGHSH and CDR2 LQKENI. The germline V and J ends were trimmed by 6 bases and 8 bases, with 8 bases remaining between them. CDR3 coding DNA: TGTGCCAGCTCCCCAAGAGATTCACCCCTCCACTTT. Its translation: CASSPRDSPLHF.

As to this clone: The DNA is omitted, as the CDR3 cannot be located on it reliably, and the CDR3 follows TCRdb's listing. The V and J genes are TRBV6-5 and TRBJ1-5; the D call of TRBD1 is as the table states it, not checked on the DNA. Germline CDR1 is MNHEY and CDR2 is SVGAGI. The CDR3 is made up of 15 amino acids, end residues included. CDR3 amino acids: CASSTSGQNNQPQHF.

The V gene is TRBV3-1 (or the pseudogene TRBV3-2), the J gene TRBJ2-1; D possibly corresponds to TRBD1 (5 bases). CDR3 length: 16 amino acids. In germline, CDR1 is LGHDT, CDR2 YNNKEL (reference sequence). Between the trimmed V and J ends, which lost 0 bases and 10 bases, there was a span of 19 bases. CDR3 loop: CASSQDLVVGHGEQFF. The CDR3 DNA sequence: TGTGCCAGCAGCCAAGATTTAGTAGTGGGGCACGGGGAGCAGTTCTTC.

The J gene is TRBJ2-5, the V gene TRBV29-1; 10 bases map to TRBD1. J gave up 4 bases and V 3 bases, and 8 bases lay outside the gene matches. CDR1 and CDR2 (germline): SQVTM, ANQGSEA. The CDR3 extends over 15 amino acids. This CDR3 is CSVESWDRGGETQYF. The CDR3 DNA reads as TGCAGCGTTGAGAGTTGGGACAGGGGAGGAGAGACCCAGTACTTC.

The chain couples TRBV6-5 to TRBJ1-2; D may be TRBD1 (5 bases). The germline V gene has CDR1 MNHEY and CDR2 SVGAGI. The CDR3 runs to 15 residues. V was cut by 7 bases and J by 0 bases, with 15 bases left in between. CDR3 protein: CASIRDSLTNYGYTF. The CDR3 region has the DNA TGTGCCAGCATCCGGGACTCTCTTACTAACTATGGCTACACCTTC.

This chain uses TRBV6-5 with TRBJ1-1; 7 bases agree with TRBD1. Germline trimming cut 10 bases from V and 1 base from J; bases unmatched to any gene: 9. CDR3 length: 14 amino acids. The V gene's germline CDR1 is MNHEY and CDR2 SVGAGI. The CDR3 DNA follows: TGTGCCACCGAGAAGAGGACAGGGAACACTGAAGCTTTCTTT. Translation: CATEKRTGNTEAFF.

The chain combines TRBV2 with TRBJ2-5; D is ambiguous. Germline values: CDR1 SNHLY, CDR2 FYNNEI. The CDR3 has 11 amino acids. The ends were cut back, 4 bases at V and 2 bases at J, with 2 bases in the middle. The CDR3 sequence is CASSAQETQYF. In DNA, the CDR3 is TGTGCCAGCAGTGCGCAAGAGACCCAGTACTTC.

J is TRBJ1-4 and V is TRBV19; TRBD1 is a possible D gene (6 bases). CDR1 is LNHDA and CDR2 is SQIVND in the germline V gene (reference sequence). V was trimmed by 3 bases and J by 8 bases, leaving 13 bases between them. This CDR3 is 14 amino acids long. Here the CDR3 reads CASSIQGKSEKLFF. The CDR3 DNA follows: TGTGCCAGTAGTATTCAGGGGAAGAGCGAAAAACTGTTTTTT.

V and J are TRBV27 and TRBJ1-2, with D uncertain. The V gene lost 3 bases and the J gene lost 3 bases, with 8 bases spanning the gap. Germline V gives CDR1 MNHEY, CDR2 SMNVEV (reference sequence). The CDR3 is 13 amino acids. Written as DNA, the CDR3 is TGTGCCAGCAGTTTTCGAAGCCACTATGGCTACACCTTC. As protein: CASSFRSHYGYTF.